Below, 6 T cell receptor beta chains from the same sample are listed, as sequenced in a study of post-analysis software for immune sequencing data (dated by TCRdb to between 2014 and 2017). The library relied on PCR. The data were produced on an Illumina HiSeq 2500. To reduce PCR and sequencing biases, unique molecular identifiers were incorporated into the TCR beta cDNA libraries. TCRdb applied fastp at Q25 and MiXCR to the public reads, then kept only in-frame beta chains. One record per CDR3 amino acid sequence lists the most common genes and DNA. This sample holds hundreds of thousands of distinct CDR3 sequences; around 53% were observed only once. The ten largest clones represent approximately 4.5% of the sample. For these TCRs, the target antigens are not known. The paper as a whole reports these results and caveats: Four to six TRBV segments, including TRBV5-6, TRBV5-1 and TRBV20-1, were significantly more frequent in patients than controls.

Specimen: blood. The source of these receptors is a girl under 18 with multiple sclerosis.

CDR3 region: CASSRDPMGQPQHF. In DNA, the CDR3 is TGCGCCAGCAGCCGGGACCCGATGGGGCAGCCCCAGCATTTT. The chain combines TRBV5-1 with TRBJ1-5; D might be TRBD1 (5 bases). The CDR3 runs 14 residues. V dropped 4 bases and J dropped 7 bases, with 15 bases sitting between them. Looked up from germline, CDR1 is SGHRS and CDR2 is YFSETQ.

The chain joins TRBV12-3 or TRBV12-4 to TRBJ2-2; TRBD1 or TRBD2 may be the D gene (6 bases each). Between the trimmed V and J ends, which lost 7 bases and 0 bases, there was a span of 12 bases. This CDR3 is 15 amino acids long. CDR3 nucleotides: TGTGCCAGCAACCGCGGGACATCGAACACCGGGGAGCTGTTTTTT. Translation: CASNRGTSNTGELFF.

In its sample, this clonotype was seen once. The CDR3 reads CASSLDGRGGRTGELFF. The CDR3 DNA reads as TGTGCCAGCAGCTTAGATGGGAGGGGCGGACGCACCGGGGAGCTGTTTTTT. This chain joins TRBV11-3 and TRBJ2-2; 7 bases map to TRBD2. The CDR3 has 17 amino acids. Germline loops: CDR1 SGHNT, CDR2 YENEEA. The V gene end was trimmed by 0 bases and the J gene end by 4 bases; junction bases not matched to a gene: 8.

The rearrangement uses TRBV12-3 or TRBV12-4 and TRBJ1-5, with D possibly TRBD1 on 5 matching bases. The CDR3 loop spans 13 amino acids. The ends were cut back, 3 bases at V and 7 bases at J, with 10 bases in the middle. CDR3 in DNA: TGTGCCAGCAGTTTGGCAGGGCGGCAGCCCCAGCATTTT. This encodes CASSLAGRQPQHF.

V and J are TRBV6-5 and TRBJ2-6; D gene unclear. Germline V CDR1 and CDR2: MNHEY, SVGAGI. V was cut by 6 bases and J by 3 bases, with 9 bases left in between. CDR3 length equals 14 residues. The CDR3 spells CASRVSVGANVLTF. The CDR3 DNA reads TGTGCCAGCAGGGTATCGGTTGGGGCCAACGTCCTGACTTTC.

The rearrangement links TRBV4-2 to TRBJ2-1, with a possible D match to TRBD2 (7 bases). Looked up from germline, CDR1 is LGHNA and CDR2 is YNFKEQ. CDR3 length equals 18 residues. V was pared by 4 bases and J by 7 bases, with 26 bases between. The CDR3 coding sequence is TGTGCCAGCAGCCTCAGAGGAGTTAGGGGGGGGGCGATTAATGAGCAGTTCTTC. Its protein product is CASSLRGVRGGAINEQFF.